The sample holds many counts of the clone carrying this T cell receptor (beta chain). The data are from a study of T cells in Graves' hyperthyroidism and ophthalmopathy. Trimming shortened V by 5 bases and J by 8 bases, and 19 bases separated the two germline ends. Looked up from germline, CDR1 is SEHNR and CDR2 is FQNEAQ (reference sequence). This CDR3 is 15 amino acids long. Uncontrolled infection, other autoimmune disease, pregnancy or lactation led to exclusion. Diagnoses used clinical symptoms, serum thyroxine and TRAb, thyroid ultrasound and orbital computed tomography. Amplification of TCR beta CDR3 regions was performed using RNA transcripts as template. Initially, a first-round RT-PCR of the TCR CDR3 employed the HTBI primer set. TCRdb reprocessed the multiplex PCR reads via MiXCR and lists one record per CDR3 protein. The repertoire holds a few hundred thousand distinct CDR3 sequences, with around a sixth as singletons.

The clonotype was recovered from a man aged 18 to 29 with Graves' ophthalmopathy. The chain links TRBV7-9 to TRBJ2-4; D may be TRBD1 (6 bases). The sequenced sample consisted of blood. CDR3 DNA sequence: TGTGCCAGCAGCCTACAGGGAGTCGATTTGGACATTCAGTACTTC. This translates into CASSLQGVDLDIQYF.